The present T cell receptor (beta chain) was sequenced within a study of radiation and T cells in renal cell carcinoma. Time point in this sample: blood 2 weeks post-SBRT. The treatment is: 15 Gy SBRT to primary tumor, nephrectomy 4 weeks later. This table comes from immunoSEQ multiplex PCR, and its TCRdb copy is limited to in-frame clones, with some not included. Of approximately 79,000 clones in the sample, 82% were seen once. Germline CDR1 is SGHNT and CDR2 is YYREEE (reference sequence). The V and J ends lost 0 bases and 0 bases respectively, with 8 bases between them. There are 15 residues in the CDR3.

The material was blood, obtained from a patient whose treatment included radiotherapy and nephrectomy. This chain connects TRBV5-4 to TRBJ2-3; D remains unclear. The receptor was derived from a man between 60 and 75 years old with renal cell carcinoma. The CDR3 loop is CASSLDGRSTDTQYF. The DNA for the CDR3 is TGTGCCAGCAGCTTGGACGGCCGAAGCACAGATACGCAGTATTTT.